This T cell receptor beta chain was retrieved from a study of blood T cell repertoires in COVID-19. Study overall: Samples representing acute and convalescent COVID-19 were sourced from the United States, Italy and Spain. In each case, the material was cDNA or gDNA derived from T cells, B-cell-depleted T cells, or PBMCs.

The table came from immunoSEQ multiplex PCR; TCRdb's copy has only in-frame clones and leaves some out. The profile shows over 55,000 clones, about nine tenths of them singletons. The V and J ends lost 1 base and 2 bases, in that order; junction bases with no gene match: 5. Germline assignment: CDR1 SGHRS and CDR2 YFSETQ. The length of the CDR3 is 16 residues. This receptor was obtained from a man aged 50-59 years with active COVID-19. The rearrangement uses TRBV5-1 and TRBJ2-3; 9 bases are shared with TRBD2. Material: peripheral blood. The CDR3 nucleotides read TGCGCCAGCAGCTTGAGCCTAGCGGGAACCACAGATACGCAGTATTTT. This codes for CASSLSLAGTTDTQYF.